This entry features one TCR beta chain sequence. The V gene end was trimmed by 4 bases and the J gene end by 8 bases; junction bases not matched to a gene: 3. The CDR3 sequence is 14 residues long. Germline V gene sequence: CDR1 KGHSH, CDR2 LQKENI. Only in-frame clones appear in the TCRdb table, and some are missing; sequencing was by immunoSEQ multiplex PCR. The data contain tens of thousands of clones, just under 95% of them singletons. The entry originates in a study of T cell changes during pregnancy in multiple sclerosis. This specimen was peripheral blood, taken after pregnancy. This TCR came from a female donor in good health, enrolled as a control in a pregnancy study. The rearrangement links TRBV18 to TRBJ2-1; the match to TRBD1 covers 12 bases. The CDR3 coding sequence is TGTGCCAGCTCACTGGGGACAGGGGGCGATGAGCAGTTCTTC. This gives the protein CASSLGTGGDEQFF.